One sample yielded the 4 T cell receptor beta chains listed below, sequenced in a study of blood T cell repertoires in COVID-19 (dated by TCRdb to the early 2020s). Libraries were made using the immunoSEQ multiplex PCR assay. Here the immuneACCESS table is served through TCRdb, limited to in-frame sequences with V and J called. Missing clones are a known gap in these copies; in checked studies unresolved V genes cover under half, and the rest lacks a known reason. Within this sample are about 90,000 clones, with roughly four fifths of them counted one time only. The leading ten clones occupy 13% of the sample. The sequenced sample consisted of peripheral blood. These receptors all come from a human donor in a cohort sampled during active COVID-19.

The rearrangement uses TRBV5-1 and TRBJ2-4; 10 nucleotides align to TRBD2. Unmatched junction bases numbered 3, after V lost 1 base and J lost 5 bases. This CDR3 comprises 15 residues. Germline V gene data show CDR1 as SGHRS and CDR2 as YFSETQ. The CDR3: CASSLSSGGENIQYF. The DNA of the CDR3 is TGCGCCAGCAGCTTGTCTAGCGGGGGTGAAAACATTCAGTACTTC.

The genes are TRBV7-2 and TRBJ2-5; the match to TRBD2 covers 8 bases. Germline values: CDR1 SGHTA, CDR2 FQGNSA. The CDR3 spans 15 residues. The V and J ends lost 3 bases and 5 bases, in that order; junction bases with no gene match: 8. The CDR3 spells CASSFSGGTEETQYF. The CDR3 nucleotides read TGTGCCAGCAGCTTTTCGGGAGGGACGGAGGAGACCCAGTACTTC.

This chain joins TRBV27 and TRBJ2-1, with 10 bases aligning to TRBD2. The CDR3 covers 15 residues. J gave up 5 bases and V 5 bases, and 6 bases lay outside the gene matches. CDR1 is MNHEY and CDR2 is SMNVEV in the germline V gene (reference sequence). The CDR3 region is CASSHGLADNNEQFF. DNA of the CDR3: TGTGCCAGCAGTCACGGACTAGCGGACAACAATGAGCAGTTCTTC.

This clone was counted a single time. The genes are TRBV27 and TRBJ1-2, with D perhaps TRBD1 (6 bases). V was clipped by 7 bases and J by 8 bases, with 14 bases between them. The CDR3 totals 12 residues. Germline V gene lookup returns CDR1 MNHEY and CDR2 SMNVEV (reference sequence). The CDR3 region is CASMSGGHGYTF. DNA of the CDR3: TGTGCCAGCATGTCGGGGGGCCACGGCTACACCTTC.